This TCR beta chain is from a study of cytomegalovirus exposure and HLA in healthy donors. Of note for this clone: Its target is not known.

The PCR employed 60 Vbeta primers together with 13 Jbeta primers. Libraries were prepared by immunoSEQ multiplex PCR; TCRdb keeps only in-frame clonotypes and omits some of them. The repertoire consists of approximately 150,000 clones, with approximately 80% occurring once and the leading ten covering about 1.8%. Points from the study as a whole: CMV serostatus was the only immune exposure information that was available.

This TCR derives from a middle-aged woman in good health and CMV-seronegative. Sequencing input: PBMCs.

CDR3 coding DNA: TGTGCCAGCAGTGGGCGCCCTGGGACTAGCGGTTACAATGAGCAGTTCTTC. It codes for CASSGRPGTSGYNEQFF. The chain recombines TRBV6-1 with TRBJ2-1, with 11 bases fitting TRBD2. The CDR3 is 17 residues long. The germline V gene has CDR1 MNHNS and CDR2 SASEGT. J was trimmed by 4 bases and V by 4 bases; bases with no gene match: 9.